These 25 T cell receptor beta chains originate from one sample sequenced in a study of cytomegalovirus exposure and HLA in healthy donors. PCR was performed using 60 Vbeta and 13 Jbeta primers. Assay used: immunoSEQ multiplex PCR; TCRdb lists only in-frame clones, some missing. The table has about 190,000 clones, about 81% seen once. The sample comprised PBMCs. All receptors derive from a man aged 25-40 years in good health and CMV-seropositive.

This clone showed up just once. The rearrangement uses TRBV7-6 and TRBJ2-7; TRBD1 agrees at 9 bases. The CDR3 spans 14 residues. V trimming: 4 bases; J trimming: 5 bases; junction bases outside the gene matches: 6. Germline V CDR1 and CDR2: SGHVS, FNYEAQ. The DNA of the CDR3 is TGTGCCAGCAGCTGGGGACAGGGCAACAACGAGCAGTACTTC. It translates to CASSWGQGNNEQYF.

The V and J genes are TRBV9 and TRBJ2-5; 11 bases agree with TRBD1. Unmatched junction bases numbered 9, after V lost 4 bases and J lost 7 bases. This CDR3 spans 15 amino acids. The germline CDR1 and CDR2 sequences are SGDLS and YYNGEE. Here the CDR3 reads CASSPGQGAGWTQYF. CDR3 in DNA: TGTGCCAGCAGCCCTGGACAGGGGGCAGGTTGGACCCAGTACTTC.

The CDR3 DNA is TGTGCCAGCAGCCCGGAGCACTCCTACAATGAGCAGTTCTTC. Amino acids: CASSPEHSYNEQFF. The genes are TRBV2 and TRBJ2-1; D is uncertain. Germline loops: CDR1 SNHLY, CDR2 FYNNEI. The CDR3 length is 14 residues. V was pared by 6 bases and J by 0 bases, with 9 bases between.

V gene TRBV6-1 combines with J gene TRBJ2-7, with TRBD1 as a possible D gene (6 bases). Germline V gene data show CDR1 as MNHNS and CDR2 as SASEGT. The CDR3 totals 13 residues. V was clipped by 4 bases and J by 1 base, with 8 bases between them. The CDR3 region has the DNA TGTGCCAGCAGTGGACAGGCATCCTACGAGCAGTACTTC. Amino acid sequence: CASSGQASYEQYF.

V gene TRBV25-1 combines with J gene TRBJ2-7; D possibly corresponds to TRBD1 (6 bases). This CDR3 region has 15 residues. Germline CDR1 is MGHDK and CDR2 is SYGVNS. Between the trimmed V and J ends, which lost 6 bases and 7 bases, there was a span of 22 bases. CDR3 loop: CASSYPGTLGFEQYF. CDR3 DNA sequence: TGTGCCAGCAGCTATCCCGGGACACTTGGATTTGAGCAGTACTTC.

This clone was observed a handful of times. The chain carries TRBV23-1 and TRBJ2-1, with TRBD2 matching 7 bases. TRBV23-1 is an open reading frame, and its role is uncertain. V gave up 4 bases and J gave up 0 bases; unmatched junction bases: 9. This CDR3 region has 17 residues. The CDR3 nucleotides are TGCGCCAGCAGTCGTTGTGAGCGGGAAAGCTCCTACAATGAGCAGTTCTTC. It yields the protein CASSRCERESSYNEQFF.

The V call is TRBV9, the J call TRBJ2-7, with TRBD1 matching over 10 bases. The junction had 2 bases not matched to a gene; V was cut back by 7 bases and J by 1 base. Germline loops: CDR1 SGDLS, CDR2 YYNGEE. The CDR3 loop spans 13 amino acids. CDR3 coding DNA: TGTGCCAGCGGACAGGGGGGATCCTACGAGCAGTACTTC. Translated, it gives CASGQGGSYEQYF.

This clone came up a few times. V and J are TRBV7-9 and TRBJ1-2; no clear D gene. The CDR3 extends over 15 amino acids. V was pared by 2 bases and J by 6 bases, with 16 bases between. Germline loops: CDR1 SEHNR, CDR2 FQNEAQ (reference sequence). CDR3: CASSLRGQHIHGYTF. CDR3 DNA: TGTGCCAGCAGCTTAAGAGGTCAGCACATCCATGGCTACACCTTC.

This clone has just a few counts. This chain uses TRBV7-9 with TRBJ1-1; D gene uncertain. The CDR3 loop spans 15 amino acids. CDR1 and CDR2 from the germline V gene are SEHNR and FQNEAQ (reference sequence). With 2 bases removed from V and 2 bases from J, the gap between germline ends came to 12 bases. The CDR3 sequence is CASSLRGEGNTEAFF. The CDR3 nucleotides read TGTGCCAGCAGCTTACGGGGAGAAGGAAACACTGAAGCTTTCTTT.

DNA of the CDR3: TGCGCCAGCAGCCCGGGGGAGCAGGAGACCCAGTACTTC. This gives the protein CASSPGEQETQYF. The V and J genes are TRBV5-1 and TRBJ2-5; a possible D gene is TRBD2 (6 bases). CDR1 SGHRS and CDR2 YFSETQ come from the germline V gene. The CDR3 loop spans 13 amino acids. V was cut by 4 bases and J by 5 bases, with 12 bases left in between. The full variable domain, rest sourced from reference TRBV5-1 and TRBJ2-5, is KAGVTQTPRYLIKTRGQQVTLSCSPISGHRSVSWYQQTPGQGLQFLFEYFSETQRNKGNFPGRFSGRQFSNSRSEMNVSTLELGDSALYLCASSPGEQETQYFGPGTRLLVL.

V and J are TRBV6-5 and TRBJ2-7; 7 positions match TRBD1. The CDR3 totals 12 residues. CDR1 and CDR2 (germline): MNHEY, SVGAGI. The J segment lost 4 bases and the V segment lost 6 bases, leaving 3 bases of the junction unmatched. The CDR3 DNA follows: TGTGCCAGCAGCCTACAGGGGTACGAGCAGTACTTC. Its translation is CASSLQGYEQYF.

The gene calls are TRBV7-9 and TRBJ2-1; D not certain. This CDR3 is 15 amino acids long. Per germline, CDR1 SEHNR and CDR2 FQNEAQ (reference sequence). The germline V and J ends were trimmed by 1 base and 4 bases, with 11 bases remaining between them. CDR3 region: CASSLGPSPYNEQFF. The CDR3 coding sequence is TGTGCCAGCAGCTTAGGGCCCTCCCCTTACAATGAGCAGTTCTTC. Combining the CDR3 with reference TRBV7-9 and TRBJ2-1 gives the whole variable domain DTGVSQNPRHKITKRGQNVTFRCDPISEHNRLYWYRQTLGQGPEFLTYFQNEAQLEKSRLLSDRFSAERPKGSFSTLEIQRTEQGDSAMYLCASSLGPSPYNEQFFGPGTRLTVL.

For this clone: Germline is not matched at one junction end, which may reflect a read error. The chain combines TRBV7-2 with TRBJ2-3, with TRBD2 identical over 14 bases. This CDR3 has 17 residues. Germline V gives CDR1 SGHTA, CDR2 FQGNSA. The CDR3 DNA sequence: TGTGCCAGCAGCTTAGGAGGACTAGCGGGGGGCACAGATATGCAGTATTTT. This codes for CASSLGGLAGGTDMQYF.

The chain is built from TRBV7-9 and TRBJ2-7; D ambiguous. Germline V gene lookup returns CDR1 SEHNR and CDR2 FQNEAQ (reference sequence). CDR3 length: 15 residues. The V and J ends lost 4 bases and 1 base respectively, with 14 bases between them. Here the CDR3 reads CASSSHTEISYEQYF. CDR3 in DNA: TGTGCCAGCAGCTCACACACGGAGATTTCCTACGAGCAGTACTTC.

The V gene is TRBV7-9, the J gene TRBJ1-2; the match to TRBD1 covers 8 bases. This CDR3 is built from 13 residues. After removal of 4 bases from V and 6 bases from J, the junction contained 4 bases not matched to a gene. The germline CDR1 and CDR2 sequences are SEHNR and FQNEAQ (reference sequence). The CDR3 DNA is TGTGCCAGCAGCTCGGACAGGGAAGATGGCTACACCTTC. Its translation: CASSSDREDGYTF.

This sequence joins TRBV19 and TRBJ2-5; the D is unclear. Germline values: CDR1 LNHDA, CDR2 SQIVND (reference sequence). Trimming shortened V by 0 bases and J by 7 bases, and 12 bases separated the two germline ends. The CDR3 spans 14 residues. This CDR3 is CASSIDVSTGTQYF. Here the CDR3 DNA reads TGTGCCAGTAGTATAGATGTCTCCACGGGGACCCAGTACTTC.

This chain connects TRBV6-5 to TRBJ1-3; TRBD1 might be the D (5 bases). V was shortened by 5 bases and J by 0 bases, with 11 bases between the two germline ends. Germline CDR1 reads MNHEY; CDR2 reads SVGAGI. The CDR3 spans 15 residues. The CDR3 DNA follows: TGTGCCAGCAGTCAGGGACTGTTCTCTGGAAACACCATATATTTT. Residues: CASSQGLFSGNTIYF.

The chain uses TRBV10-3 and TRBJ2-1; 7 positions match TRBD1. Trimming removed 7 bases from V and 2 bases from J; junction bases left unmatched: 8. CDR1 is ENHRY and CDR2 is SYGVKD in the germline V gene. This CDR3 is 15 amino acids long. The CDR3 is CAIKDTGAAYNEQFF. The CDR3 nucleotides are TGTGCCATCAAGGACACAGGGGCGGCCTACAATGAGCAGTTCTTC.

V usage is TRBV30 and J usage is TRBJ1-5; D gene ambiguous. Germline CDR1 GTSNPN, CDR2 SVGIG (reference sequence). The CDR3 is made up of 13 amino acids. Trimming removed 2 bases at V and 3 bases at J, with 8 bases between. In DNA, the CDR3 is TGTGCCTGGAGTCCGGGGTTCAATCAGCCCCAGCATTTT. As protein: CAWSPGFNQPQHF.

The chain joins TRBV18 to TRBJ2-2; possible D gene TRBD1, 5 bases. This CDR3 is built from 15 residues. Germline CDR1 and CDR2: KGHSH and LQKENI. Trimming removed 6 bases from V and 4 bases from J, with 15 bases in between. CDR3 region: CASSPPAGPTGELFF. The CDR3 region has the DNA TGTGCCAGCTCCCCGCCCGCAGGGCCCACCGGGGAGCTGTTTTTT.

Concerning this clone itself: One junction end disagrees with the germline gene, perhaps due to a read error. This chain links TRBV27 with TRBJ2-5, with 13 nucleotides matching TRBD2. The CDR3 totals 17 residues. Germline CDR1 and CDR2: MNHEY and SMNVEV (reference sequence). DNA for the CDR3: TGTGCCAGCAGACCCAGGACTAGCGGGGGAAACCAAGAAACCCAGTACTTC. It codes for CASRPRTSGGNQETQYF.

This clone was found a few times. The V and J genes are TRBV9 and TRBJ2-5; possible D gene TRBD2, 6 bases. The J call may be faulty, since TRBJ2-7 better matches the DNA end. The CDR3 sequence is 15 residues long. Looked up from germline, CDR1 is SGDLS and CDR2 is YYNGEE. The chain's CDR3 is CASSPERVPSYEQYF. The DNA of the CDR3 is TGTGCCAGCAGCCCTGAGCGGGTGCCGTCCTACGAGCAGTACTTC.

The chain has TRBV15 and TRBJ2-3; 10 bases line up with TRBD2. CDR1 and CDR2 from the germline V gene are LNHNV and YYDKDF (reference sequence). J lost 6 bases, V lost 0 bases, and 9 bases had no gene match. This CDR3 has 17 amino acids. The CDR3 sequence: CATSRDDTSGVLDTQYF. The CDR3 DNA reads TGTGCCACCAGCAGAGATGATACTAGCGGGGTTTTGGATACGCAGTATTTT.

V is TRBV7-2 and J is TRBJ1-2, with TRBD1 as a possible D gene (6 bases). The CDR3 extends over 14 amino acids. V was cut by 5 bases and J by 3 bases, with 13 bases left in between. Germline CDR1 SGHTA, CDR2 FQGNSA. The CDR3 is CASSPSGVDYGYTF. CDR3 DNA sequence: TGTGCCAGCAGCCCCTCAGGGGTCGACTATGGCTACACCTTC.

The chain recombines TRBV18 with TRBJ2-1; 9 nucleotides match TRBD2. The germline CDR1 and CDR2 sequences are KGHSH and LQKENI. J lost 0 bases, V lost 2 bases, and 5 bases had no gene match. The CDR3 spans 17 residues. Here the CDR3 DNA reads TGTGCCAGCTCACCAGAAGCGGGAGGTTTCTCCTACAATGAGCAGTTCTTC. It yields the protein CASSPEAGGFSYNEQFF.